This T cell receptor beta chain emerged from a study of T cell changes during pregnancy in multiple sclerosis. Germline CDR1 MNHNS, CDR2 SASEGT. CDR3 size: 14 residues. Between the trimmed V and J ends, which lost 5 bases and 8 bases, there was a span of 16 bases. Libraries were prepared by immunoSEQ multiplex PCR; TCRdb keeps only in-frame clonotypes and omits some of them. This table holds around 33,000 clones, 87% found once. The clonotype comes from a female donor with multiple sclerosis, enrolled in a pregnancy study. This rearrangement joins TRBV6-1 to TRBJ2-1, with D perhaps TRBD2 (5 bases). The sample was CD8+ T cells from peripheral blood mononuclear cells, taken before pregnancy. Here the CDR3 reads CASSPLGRPDEQFF. The CDR3 DNA sequence: TGTGCCAGCAGTCCACTAGGTCGGCCTGATGAGCAGTTCTTC.